This T cell receptor beta chain was observed in a study of T cell responses to AZD1222 COVID-19 vaccine (dated by TCRdb to the early 2020s). In the study overall: Because spike-specific TCR depth and breadth did not differ between the two schedules, AZD1222 recipients who got a second dose at roughly 4 weeks were pooled with those who got a second dose at roughly 12 weeks. TCR sequencing was performed for about 250 trial participants, of whom some 200 were given two doses of AZD1222 and around 25 were given two doses of MenACWY control vaccine. Trial participants were enrolled by age into subgroups of 18-55, 56-69 and 70-plus years, and roughly 150, 30 and 60 TCR-sequenced participants, respectively, were included in these subgroups.

Reading the germline V gene gives CDR1 WSHSY and CDR2 SAAADI. Spanning cysteine to phenylalanine, the CDR3 consists of 15 amino acids. The kept DNA is CDR3 alone, 45 bases in frame from the first base. V ends up 8 bases short and J 0 bases short, with an unmatched junction base count of 5. The sample's time point label, in plain terms: baseline before first vaccination. Samples from vaccinated people were obtained from the UK trials COV001 and COV002, which included a single-blind randomized controlled phase 2/3 trial of AZD1222 (ChAdOx1 nCoV-19) in healthy adults. Trial participant PBMC samples were collected at day 0 and day 28 after the second dose for TCRbeta chain sequencing. Turning to this clone: What antigen it recognizes has not been identified. Base qualities are missing; no much larger clone stands one base away.

Overall study outcomes, separate from this receptor: The 56-69-year group was small, and its depth increase did not reach significance, likely because of low power. Participants were mostly white British and included more females than males, and it was suggested by the authors that clonal diversity may have been underestimated. No day 14 peak-response samples were available, so repertoires were characterized only after the peak T cell response. CD4 TCRs associated with the vaccine covered the entire spike protein, and the dominant responses were in regions 160-218 and 743-854. After two AZD1222 doses, spike-specific TCR breadth and depth were significantly higher than at day 0 and than in MenACWY recipients. Reportedly, close to half of the unique spike-specific TCRs recognized epitopes lying outside the regions that are mutated in the B.1.351 and B.1.1.7 variants. Conclusions about previously exposed vaccinees are limited, since just six AZD1222 recipients were seropositive for SARS-CoV-2 at baseline.

The CDR3 regions of human TCRbeta chains were analyzed by immunosequencing. Per the source publication's procedure: TCRs in the repertoires were matched against a reference library of SARS-CoV-2-specific TCRs that had been generated with the MIRA antigen-specificity platform. Breadth was defined as the fraction of unique TCRs that were SARS-CoV-2-associated, and depth was defined as the fraction of total T cells that were SARS-CoV-2-associated. Using the MIRA data, every spike-specific TCR was mapped to the spike region that the TCR reacted to and assigned to either a CD4 or a CD8 class. Log10-transformed breadth and depth values were compared by one-way ANOVA with Sidak's multiple comparisons tests. TCRdb retrieved this table from immuneACCESS and kept in-frame rearrangements only. Not all clones are present; in checked studies, unresolved V genes account for under half, and no reason is known for the remainder. The V and J calls and clone size come from that table; D and trimming were worked out from the DNA. Present in this sample are 90,000 to 150,000 clones, around 89% of which were seen just once. The ten top clones hold more than 3% of the sample.

The receptor chain draws on TRBV10-2 and TRBJ1-4; 8 middle bases align to TRBD1. This receptor was taken from an adult in good health. The sequences come from peripheral blood, collected on day 0 of AZD1222 vaccination. The sequence in DNA is TGCGCCAGCGGACAGGGCCTTGCAACTAATGAAAAACTGTTTTTT. It is translated as CASGQGLATNEKLFF.